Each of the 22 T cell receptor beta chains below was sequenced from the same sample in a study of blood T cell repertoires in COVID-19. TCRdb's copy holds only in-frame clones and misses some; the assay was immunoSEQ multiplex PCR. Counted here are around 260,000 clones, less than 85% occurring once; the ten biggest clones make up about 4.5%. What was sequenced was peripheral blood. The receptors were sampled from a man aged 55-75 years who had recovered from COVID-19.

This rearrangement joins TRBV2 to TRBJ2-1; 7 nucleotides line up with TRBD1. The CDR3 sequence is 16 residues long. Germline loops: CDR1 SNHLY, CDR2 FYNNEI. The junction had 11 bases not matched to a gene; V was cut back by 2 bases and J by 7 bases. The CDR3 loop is CASSEILGGAGNEQFF. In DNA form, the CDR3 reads TGTGCCAGCAGTGAAATTTTAGGGGGCGCTGGGAATGAGCAGTTCTTC. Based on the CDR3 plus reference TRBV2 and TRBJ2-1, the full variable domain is EPEVTQTPSHQVTQMGQEVILRCVPISNHLYFYWYRQILGQKVEFLVSFYNNEISEKSEIFDDQFSVERPDGSNFTLKIRSTKLEDSAMYFCASSEILGGAGNEQFFGPGTRLTVL.

CDR3 residues: CASSRSHTEAFF. CDR3 in DNA: TGTGCCAGTAGTAGAAGCCACACTGAAGCTTTCTTT. The chain combines TRBV19 with TRBJ1-1; D call uncertain. The germline V gene encodes CDR1 LNHDA and CDR2 SQIVND (reference sequence). V gave up 4 bases and J gave up 3 bases, with 6 bases separating them. This CDR3 comprises 12 residues. The full variable domain, its missing parts supplied by reference TRBV19 and TRBJ1-1, is DGGITQSPKYLFRKEGQNVTLSCEQNLNHDAMYWYRQDPGQGLRLIYYSQIVNDFQKGDIAEGYSVSREKKESFPLTVTSAQKNPTAFYLCASSRSHTEAFFGQGTRLTVV.

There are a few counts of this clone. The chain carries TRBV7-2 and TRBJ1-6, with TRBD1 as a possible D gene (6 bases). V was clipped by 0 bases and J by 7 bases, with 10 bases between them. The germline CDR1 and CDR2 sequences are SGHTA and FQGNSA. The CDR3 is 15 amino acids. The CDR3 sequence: CASSLATGTNSPLHF. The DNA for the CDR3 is TGTGCCAGCAGCTTAGCGACAGGAACCAATTCACCCCTCCACTTT.

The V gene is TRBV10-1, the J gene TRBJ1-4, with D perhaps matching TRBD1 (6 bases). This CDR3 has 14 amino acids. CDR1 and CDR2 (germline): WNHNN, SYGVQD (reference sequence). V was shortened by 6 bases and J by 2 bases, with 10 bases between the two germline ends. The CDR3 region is CASSQGSTNEKLFF. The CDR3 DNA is TGCGCCAGCAGCCAGGGGTCTACTAATGAAAAACTGTTTTTT.

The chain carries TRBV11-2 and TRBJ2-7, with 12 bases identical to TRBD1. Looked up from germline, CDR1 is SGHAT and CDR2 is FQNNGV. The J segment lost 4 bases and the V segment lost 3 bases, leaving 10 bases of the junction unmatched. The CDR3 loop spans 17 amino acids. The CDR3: CASSLGTGGEPAYEQYF. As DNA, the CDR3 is TGTGCCAGCAGCTTGGGGACAGGGGGCGAACCTGCGTACGAGCAGTACTTC.

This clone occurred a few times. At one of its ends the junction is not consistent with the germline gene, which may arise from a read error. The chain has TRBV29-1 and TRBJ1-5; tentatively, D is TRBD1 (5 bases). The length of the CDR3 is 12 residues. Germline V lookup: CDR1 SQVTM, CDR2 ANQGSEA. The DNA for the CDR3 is TGCAGCGTTGCTACAGGCAACCAGCCCCAGCATTTT. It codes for CSVATGNQPQHF.

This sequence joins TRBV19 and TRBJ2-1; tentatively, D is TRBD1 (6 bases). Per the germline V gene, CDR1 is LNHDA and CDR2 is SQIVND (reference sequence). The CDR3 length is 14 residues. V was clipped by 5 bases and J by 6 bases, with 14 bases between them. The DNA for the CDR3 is TGTGCCAGTAGTCTGGATCTAGGGGGCAATGAGCAGTTCTTC. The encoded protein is CASSLDLGGNEQFF.

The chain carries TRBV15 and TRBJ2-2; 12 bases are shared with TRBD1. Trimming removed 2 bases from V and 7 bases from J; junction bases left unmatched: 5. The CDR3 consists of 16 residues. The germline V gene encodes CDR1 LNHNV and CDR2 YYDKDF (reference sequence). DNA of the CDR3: TGTGCCACCAGCAGATTGGGACAGGGGGCGAGCGGGGAGCTGTTTTTT. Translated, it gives CATSRLGQGASGELFF. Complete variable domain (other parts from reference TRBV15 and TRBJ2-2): DAMVIQNPRYQVTQFGKPVTLSCSQTLNHNVMYWYQQKSSQAPKLLFHYYDKDFNNEADTPDNFQSRRPNTSFCFLDIRSPGLGDTAMYLCATSRLGQGASGELFFGEGSRLTVL.

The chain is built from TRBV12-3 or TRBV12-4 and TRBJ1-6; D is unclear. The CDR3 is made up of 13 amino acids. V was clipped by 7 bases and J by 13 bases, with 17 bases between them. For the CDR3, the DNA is TGTGCCAGCATCGGTTTTCGGGGTTCGCCCCTCCACTTT. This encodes CASIGFRGSPLHF.

DNA of the CDR3: TGTGCCTGGAGAACAAGGGGGACCTATGGCTACACCTTC. Encoded protein: CAWRTRGTYGYTF. The chain carries TRBV30 and TRBJ1-2; TRBD1 is a possible D gene (6 bases). This CDR3 has 13 residues. V was trimmed by 3 bases and J by 4 bases, leaving 12 bases between them. In germline, CDR1 is GTSNPN, CDR2 SVGIG (reference sequence). Full variable domain (remainder filled in from reference TRBV30 and TRBJ1-2): SQTIHQWPATLVQPVGSPLSLECTVEGTSNPNLYWYRQAAGRGLQLLFYSVGIGQISSEVPQNLSASRPQDRQFILSSKKLLLSDSGFYLCAWRTRGTYGYTFGSGTRLTVV.

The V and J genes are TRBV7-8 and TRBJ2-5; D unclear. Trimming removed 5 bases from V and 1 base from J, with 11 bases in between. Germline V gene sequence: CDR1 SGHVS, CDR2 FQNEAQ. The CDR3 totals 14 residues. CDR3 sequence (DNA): TGTGCCAGCAGCCCGAGACGGAGCCAAGAGACCCAGTACTTC. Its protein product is CASSPRRSQETQYF. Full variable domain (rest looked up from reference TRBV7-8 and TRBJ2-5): GAGVSQSPRYKVAKRGQDVALRCDPISGHVSLFWYQQALGQGPEFLTYFQNEAQLDKSGLPSDRFFAERPEGSVSTLKIQRTQQEDSAVYLCASSPRRSQETQYFGPGTRLLVL.

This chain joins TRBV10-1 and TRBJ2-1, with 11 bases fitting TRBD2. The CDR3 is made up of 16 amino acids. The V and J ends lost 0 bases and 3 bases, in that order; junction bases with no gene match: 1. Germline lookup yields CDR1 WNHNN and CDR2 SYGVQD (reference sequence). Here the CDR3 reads CASSESGTSGYNEQFF. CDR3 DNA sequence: TGCGCCAGCAGTGAGTCCGGGACTAGCGGCTACAATGAGCAGTTCTTC.

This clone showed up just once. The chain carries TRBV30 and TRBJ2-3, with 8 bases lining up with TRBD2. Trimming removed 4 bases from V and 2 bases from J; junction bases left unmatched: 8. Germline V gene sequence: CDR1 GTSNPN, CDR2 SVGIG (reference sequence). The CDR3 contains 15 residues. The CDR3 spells CAWTAGLGSTDTQYF. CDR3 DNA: TGTGCCTGGACCGCGGGACTAGGCTCCACAGATACGCAGTATTTT.

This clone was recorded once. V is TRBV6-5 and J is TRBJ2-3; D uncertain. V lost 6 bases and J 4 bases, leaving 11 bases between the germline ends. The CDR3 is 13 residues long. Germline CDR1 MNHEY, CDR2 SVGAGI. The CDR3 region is CASSLGRADTQYF. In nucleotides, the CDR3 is TGTGCCAGCAGCCTAGGCCGGGCAGATACGCAGTATTTT.

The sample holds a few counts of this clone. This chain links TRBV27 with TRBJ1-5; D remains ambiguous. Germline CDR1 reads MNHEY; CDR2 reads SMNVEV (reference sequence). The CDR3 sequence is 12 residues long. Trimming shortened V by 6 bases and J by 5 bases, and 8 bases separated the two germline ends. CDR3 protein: CASRRAHQPQHF. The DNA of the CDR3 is TGTGCCAGCAGGCGGGCCCATCAGCCCCAGCATTTT.

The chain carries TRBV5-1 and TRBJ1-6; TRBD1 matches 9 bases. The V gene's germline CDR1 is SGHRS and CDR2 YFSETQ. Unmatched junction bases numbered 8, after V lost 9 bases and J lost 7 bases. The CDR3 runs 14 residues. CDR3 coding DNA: TGCGCCACCTCGCTAGGACAGGGGAATTCACCCCTCCACTTT. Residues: CATSLGQGNSPLHF.

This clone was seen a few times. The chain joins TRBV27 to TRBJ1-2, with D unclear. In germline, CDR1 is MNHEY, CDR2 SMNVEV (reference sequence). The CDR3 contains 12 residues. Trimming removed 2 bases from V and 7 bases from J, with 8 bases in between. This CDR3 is CASSLRGFGYTF. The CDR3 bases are TGTGCCAGCAGTTTACGGGGTTTTGGCTACACCTTC.

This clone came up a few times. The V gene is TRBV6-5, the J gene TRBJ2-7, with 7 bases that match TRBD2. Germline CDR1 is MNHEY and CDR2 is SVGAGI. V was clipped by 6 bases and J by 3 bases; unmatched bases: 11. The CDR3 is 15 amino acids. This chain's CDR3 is CASRPKRGSRYEQYF. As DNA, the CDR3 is TGTGCCAGCAGACCCAAGCGGGGTAGCCGCTACGAGCAGTACTTC.

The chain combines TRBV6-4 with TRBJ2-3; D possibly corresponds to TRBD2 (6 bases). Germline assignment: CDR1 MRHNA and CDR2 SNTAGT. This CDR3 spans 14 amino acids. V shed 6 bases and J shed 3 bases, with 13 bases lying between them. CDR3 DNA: TGTGCCAGCAGCCGGGACTTTACTACAGATACGCAGTATTTT. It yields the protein CASSRDFTTDTQYF.

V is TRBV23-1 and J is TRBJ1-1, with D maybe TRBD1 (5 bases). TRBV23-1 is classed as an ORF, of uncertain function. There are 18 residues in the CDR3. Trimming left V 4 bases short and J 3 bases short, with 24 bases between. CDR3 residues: CASSPLGRRGPGDTEAFF. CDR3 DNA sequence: TGCGCCAGCAGTCCCCTCGGGAGACGGGGCCCAGGCGACACTGAAGCTTTCTTT.

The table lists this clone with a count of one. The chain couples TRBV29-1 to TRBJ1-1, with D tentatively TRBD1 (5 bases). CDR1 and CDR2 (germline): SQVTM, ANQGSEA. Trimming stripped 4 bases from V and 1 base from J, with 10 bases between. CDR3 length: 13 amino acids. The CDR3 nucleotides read TGCAGCGTTGTGGGGGGAGCGAACACTGAAGCTTTCTTT. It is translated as CSVVGGANTEAFF.

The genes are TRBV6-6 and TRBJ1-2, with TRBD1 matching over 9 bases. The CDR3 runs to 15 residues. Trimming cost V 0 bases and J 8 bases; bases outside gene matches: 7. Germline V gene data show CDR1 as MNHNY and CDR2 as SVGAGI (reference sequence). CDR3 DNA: TGTGCCAGCAGTTACTCAACAGGGGGCGCAGGGGGCTACACCTTC. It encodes CASSYSTGGAGGYTF.